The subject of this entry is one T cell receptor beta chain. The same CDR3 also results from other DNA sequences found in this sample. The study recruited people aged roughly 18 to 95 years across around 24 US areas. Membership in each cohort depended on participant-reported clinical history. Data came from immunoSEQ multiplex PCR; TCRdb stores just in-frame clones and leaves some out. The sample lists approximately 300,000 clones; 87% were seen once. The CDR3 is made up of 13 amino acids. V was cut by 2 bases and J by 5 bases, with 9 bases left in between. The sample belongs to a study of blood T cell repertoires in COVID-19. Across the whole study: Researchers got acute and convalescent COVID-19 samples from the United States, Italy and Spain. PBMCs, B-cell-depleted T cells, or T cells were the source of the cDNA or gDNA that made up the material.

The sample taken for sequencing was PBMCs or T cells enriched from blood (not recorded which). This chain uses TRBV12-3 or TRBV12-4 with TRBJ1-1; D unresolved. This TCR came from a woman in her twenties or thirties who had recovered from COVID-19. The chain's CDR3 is CASSLTSGTEAFF. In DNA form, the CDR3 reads TGTGCCAGCAGTTTAACAAGCGGTACTGAAGCTTTCTTT.